Listed below are T cell receptor beta chains from one sample, sequenced in a study of PD-1 blockade in classical Hodgkin lymphoma. Some clones are missing from TCRdb's copy, which holds only in-frame ones; the method was immunoSEQ multiplex PCR. The sample gives 25,000 to 30,000 clones, over 75% of which show up once; under 20% is in the top ten. The sample in question was peripheral blood mononuclear cells (PBMCs), obtained before the fourth cycle of nivolumab. The receptor source for this set is a human donor with classical Hodgkin lymphoma. CDR3s include the opening cysteine and the closing phenylalanine or tryptophan. The D gene is left open where the match is weak. Expanded clones are given a class, and other clones once, few, many or no size at all.

d_call clone_size j_call v_call cdr3_nt cdr3_aa
- few TRBJ2-2 TRBV7-8 TGTGCCAGCAGCCCAGGCCCCGGGGCTGGGACCGGGGAGCTGTTTTTT CASSPGPGAGTGELFF
TRBD2 - TRBJ2-3 TRBV6-4 TGTGCCAGCAGCCGACTAGCGGGAGGCACAGATACGCAGTATTTT CASSRLAGGTDTQYF
TRBD2 - TRBJ2-1 TRBV7-7 TGTGCTAGCAGCACGACTGGCCTAGCGGGAGGTAATGAGCAGTTCTTC CASSTTGLAGGNEQFF
- - TRBJ1-1 TRBV27 TGTGCCAGCAGTCCGCGTTGGGGGGCCAGTGAAGCTTTCTTT CASSPRWGASEAFF
- - TRBJ2-1 TRBV6-6 TGTGCCAGCAGTTACAGGGTCAATGAGCAGTTCTTC CASSYRVNEQFF
TRBD2 - TRBJ2-1 TRBV9 TGTGCCAGCAGCCCCCGGGACAGCCCCGGACTAGCGGGAGGGCGCAATGAGCAGTTCTTC CASSPRDSPGLAGGRNEQFF
TRBD1 - TRBJ2-5 TRBV11-1 TGTGCCAGCGGCCCTACAACCACAGGGGAAGAGACCCAGTACTTC CASGPTTTGEETQYF
- - TRBJ2-7 TRBV28 TGTGCCAGCAGTTTATCGGGACTTAGCTACGAGCAGTACTTC CASSLSGLSYEQYF
- few TRBJ2-1 TRBV5-1 TGCGCCAGCAGCTCAAACGGCAATGAGCAGTTCTTC CASSSNGNEQFF
- - TRBJ2-7 TRBV6-5 TGTGCCAGCAGTCCCCAAACTAGGGACGAGCAGTACTTC CASSPQTRDEQYF
- - TRBJ2-7 TRBV6-1 TGTGCCAGCAGTGAAGCTACAGCCCTCACGACTCGCGAGCAGTACTTC CASSEATALTTREQYF
TRBD1 - TRBJ1-5 TRBV28 TGTGCCAGCAGCATAGGACAGGGGGTCTATAGCAATCAGCCCCAGCATTTT CASSIGQGVYSNQPQHF
- - TRBJ2-7 TRBV9 TGTGCCAGCAGCCGCGGAACAGGGAACTACGAGCAGTACTTC CASSRGTGNYEQYF
- - TRBJ1-1 TRBV2 TGTGCCAGCAGTGTTGCAGAAGCTTTCTTT CASSVAEAFF
- medium-sized TRBJ2-7 TRBV9 TGTGCCAGCAGCACGTCCGGGACGGTCGACGAGCAGTACTTC CASSTSGTVDEQYF
TRBD2 - TRBJ2-1 TRBV2 TGTGCCAGTTCACTAGCGGGATCCTACAATGAGCAGTTCTTC CASSLAGSYNEQFF
- - TRBJ2-2 TRBV6-6 TGTGCCAGCAGTACCCCAGCCGGCGGGGAGCTGTTTTTT CASSTPAGGELFF
- - TRBJ2-3 TRBV7-9 TGTGCCAGCAGCTTAGTTCAGAGCACAGATACGCAGTATTTT CASSLVQSTDTQYF
- - TRBJ2-1 TRBV5-1 TGCGCCAGCAGCTTGCTTCTGGCCGCAGAAGAGCAGTTCTTC CASSLLLAAEEQFF
- - TRBJ1-4 TRBV19 TGTGCCAGTAGTATCATCGGGGAAAAACTGTTTTTT CASSIIGEKLFF
TRBD1 - TRBJ1-1 TRBV6-5 TGTGCCAGCACCAGGGACAGGGAGGGGAACACTGAAGCTTTCTTT CASTRDREGNTEAFF
- - TRBJ1-1 TRBV14 TGTGCCAGCAGCCAAGTGACAGGCCCGAATACTGAAGCTTTCTTT CASSQVTGPNTEAFF
TRBD2 once TRBJ2-2 TRBV11-3 TGTGCCAGCAGCAACGGGAGGGGATCCACCGGGGAGCTGTTTTTT CASSNGRGSTGELFF
TRBD1 - TRBJ1-4 TRBV28 TGTGCCAGCAGTTTAGGGGACAGAACTAATGAAAAACTGTTTTTT CASSLGDRTNEKLFF
TRBD1 - TRBJ1-1 TRBV5-1 TGCGCCAGCAGCCTAGAGACAGGGGAGGGGAAAGCTTTCTTT CASSLETGEGKAFF
TRBD1 few TRBJ1-1 TRBV28 TGTGCCAGCAGTTTATGGGGGATGGGACAGGGGGCGGGTACTGAAGCTTTCTTT CASSLWGMGQGAGTEAFF
- - TRBJ2-6 TRBV5-1 TGCGCCAGCTCACAGGTAGCATCTGGGGCCAACGTCCTGACTTTC CASSQVASGANVLTF
- - TRBJ2-1 TRBV18 TGTGCCAGCTCACCACGAGCGGGCTACGTTGAGCAGTTCTTC CASSPRAGYVEQFF
TRBD1 - TRBJ1-1 TRBV5-1 TGCGCCAGCAGCGTAACAGGGGGGGTCACTGAAGCTTTCTTT CASSVTGGVTEAFF
- - TRBJ2-1 TRBV6-5 TGTGCCAGCAGTTACTCGAGGACTTCCTACAATGAGCAGTTCTTC CASSYSRTSYNEQFF
- once TRBJ2-4 TRBV7-9 TGTGCCAGCAGCTTACCCGGGGTCAAAAACATTCAGTACTTC CASSLPGVKNIQYF
- - TRBJ1-1 TRBV29-1 TGCAGCGTTGAGGGACACACGAACACTGAAGCTTTCTTT CSVEGHTNTEAFF
TRBD1 - TRBJ1-2 TRBV19 TGTGCCAGTAGCCCAACGGGACAGCTCGAAGGCTACACCTTC CASSPTGQLEGYTF
- - TRBJ2-7 TRBV20-1 TGCAGTGCTCCTAGAATGTACGAGCAGTACTTC CSAPRMYEQYF
TRBD1 - TRBJ2-2 TRBV28 TGTGCCAGCAGTAATCGACCGGGACAGGGGATGAGAAGGGAGCTGTTTTTT CASSNRPGQGMRRELFF
- - TRBJ1-3 TRBV20-1 TGCAGTGCTAGTCTCGGGGACACCATATATTTT CSASLGDTIYF
- once TRBJ2-2 TRBV5-1 TGCGCCAGCAGCTTGGCAGGGGCTGGCGGGGAGCTGTTTTTT CASSLAGAGGELFF
TRBD2 - TRBJ2-7 TRBV9 TGTGCCAGCAGCGTAGGGACTAGCGGGAGTTATTTCCCCTACGAGCAGTACTTC CASSVGTSGSYFPYEQYF
- - TRBJ2-7 TRBV7-2 TGTGCCAGCAGCTTAGAGACGGGGAAGCAGTACTTC CASSLETGKQYF
TRBD1 - TRBJ2-7 TRBV6-1 TGTGCCAGCAGCCTGGACAGGGCTTATTCCTACGAGCAGTACTTC CASSLDRAYSYEQYF
- medium-sized TRBJ2-1 TRBV30 TGTGCCTGGAGTGTAGGAGGGGCTGGCTACAATGAGCAGTTCTTC CAWSVGGAGYNEQFF
- - TRBJ1-2 TRBV6-5 TGTGCCAGCAGTACCCGGACAGCCCGAGAGGGTGGCTACACCTTC CASSTRTAREGGYTF
TRBD2 - TRBJ2-7 TRBV5-1 TGCGCCAGCAGCTTGGCCAGCGGGAGGGGCGAGCAGTACTTC CASSLASGRGEQYF
TRBD2 once TRBJ2-7 TRBV6-5 TGTGCCAGCAGCCGGGGACTAGCGGGAGTCTACGAGCAGTACTTC CASSRGLAGVYEQYF